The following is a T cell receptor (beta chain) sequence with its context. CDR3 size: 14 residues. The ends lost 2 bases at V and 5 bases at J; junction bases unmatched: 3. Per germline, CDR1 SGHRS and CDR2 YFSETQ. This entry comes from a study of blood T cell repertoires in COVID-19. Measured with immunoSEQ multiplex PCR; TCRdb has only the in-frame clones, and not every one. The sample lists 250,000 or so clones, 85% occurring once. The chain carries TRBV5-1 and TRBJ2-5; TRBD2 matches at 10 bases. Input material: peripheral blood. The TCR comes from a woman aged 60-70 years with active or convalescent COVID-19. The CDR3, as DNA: TGCGCCAGCAGCTTAGCGGGGGGGCTTGAGACCCAGTACTTC. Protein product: CASSLAGGLETQYF.